These T cell receptor beta chains were read from a single sample in a study of blood T cell repertoires in COVID-19. Assay used: immunoSEQ multiplex PCR; TCRdb lists only in-frame clones, some missing. Seen here are some 90,000 clones, approximately 70% observed once, and the top ten hold roughly 24%. The sample comprised peripheral blood. The origin of the receptors is a woman in her sixties or seventies in a cohort sampled during active or convalescent COVID-19. Both conserved end residues are part of each CDR3. The D gene is left open where the match is weak. The size field is filled for only some rows; it gives once, few, many or a size class.

v_call	d_call	clone_size	j_call	cdr3_nt	cdr3_aa
TRBV2	NA	NA	TRBJ1-2	TGTGCCAGCAGTCCACTACGGGGAGATGGCTACACCTTC	CASSPLRGDGYTF
TRBV2	NA	NA	TRBJ2-3	TGTGCCAGCAGTGAGGGTACTAGCAGCACAGATACGCAGTATTTT	CASSEGTSSTDTQYF
TRBV18	NA	NA	TRBJ2-6	TGTGCCAGCTCACCATCCCCAGGGGTTAATGGGGCCAACGTCCTGACTTTC	CASSPSPGVNGANVLTF
TRBV6-6	TRBD1	NA	TRBJ1-2	TGTGCCAGCAGCCCGCAGGGGGCGGGGGGCTACACCTTC	CASSPQGAGGYTF
TRBV4-1	NA	once	TRBJ1-5	TGCGCCAGCAGCCAAATAGGGGGGGAGGATCAGCCCCAGCATTTT	CASSQIGGEDQPQHF
TRBV4-2	TRBD2	NA	TRBJ2-7	TGTGCCAGCAGCCTCGGAGGGACTAGCACCCACGAGCAGTACTTC	CASSLGGTSTHEQYF
TRBV23-1	TRBD1	few	TRBJ1-1	TGCGCCAGCAGTCACCCCAGGACAGGGAAAGCCGACACTGAAGCTTTCTTT	CASSHPRTGKADTEAFF
TRBV5-4	TRBD2	NA	TRBJ2-3	TGTGCCAGCAGCTTGTTGCGGGGGGACACAGATACGCAGTATTTT	CASSLLRGDTDTQYF
TRBV11-1	TRBD2	NA	TRBJ2-1	TGTGCCAGCAGCCTGGGGCGGGGGGGCCGAAATGAGCAGTTCTTC	CASSLGRGGRNEQFF
TRBV30	TRBD1	NA	TRBJ2-5	TGTGCCTGGAGTTCCAGGGGGGAGACCCAGTACTTC	CAWSSRGETQYF
TRBV3-1/TRBV3-2	NA	NA	TRBJ1-2	TGTGCCAGCAGCCAAGTGGGGAGGGGAGGCTACACCTTC	CASSQVGRGGYTF
TRBV6-5	NA	NA	TRBJ1-5	TGTGCCAGCCCGTCGGGCAATCAGCCCCAGCATTTT	CASPSGNQPQHF
TRBV18	TRBD1	NA	TRBJ2-7	TGTGCCAGCTCACCTTTAAACAGGGGCGGTGAGCAGTACTTC	CASSPLNRGGEQYF
TRBV19	TRBD2	once	TRBJ2-1	TGTGCCAGTAGTAAAACTAGCGGATCCTACAATGAGCAGTTCTTC	CASSKTSGSYNEQFF
TRBV2	TRBD1	few	TRBJ2-1	TGTGCCAGCATAGGCCGACAGGGACGCAATGAGCAGTTCTTC	CASIGRQGRNEQFF
TRBV25-1	NA	NA	TRBJ2-2	TGTGCCAGCAGTGAAGGTCGGGTCTTTGCGAACACCGGGGAGCTGTTTTTT	CASSEGRVFANTGELFF
TRBV4-2	NA	NA	TRBJ2-5	TGTGCCAGCAGCCAAGGCGGGACCCAAGAGACCCAGTACTTC	CASSQGGTQETQYF
TRBV5-1	TRBD2	NA	TRBJ2-1	TGCGCCAGCAGCCCGGGACTAGCGGGTCGTAGCGTCAATGAGCAGTTCTTC	CASSPGLAGRSVNEQFF
TRBV7-2	TRBD1	few	TRBJ1-2	TGTGCCAGCAGCTACCGTACAGGGGTGGATGGCTACACCTTC	CASSYRTGVDGYTF
TRBV6-2/TRBV6-3	NA	NA	TRBJ2-7	TGTGCCAGCAGTTGGTTCCGGGTAGGGGCCTACGAGCAGTACTTC	CASSWFRVGAYEQYF
TRBV28	NA	NA	TRBJ1-1	TGTGCCAGCAGTTTAGCGAAGTCGCTACTGAAAGCTTTCTTT	CASSLAKSLLKAFF
TRBV19	TRBD1	NA	TRBJ1-1	TGTGCCAGTAGCCGAACTACAGGGGGTGCCACTGAAGCTTTCTTT	CASSRTTGGATEAFF
TRBV6-4	TRBD2	NA	TRBJ2-6	TGTGCCAGCAGTGAAAGACTAGCGGGGGCTTACTCTGGGGCCAACGTCCTGACTTTC	CASSERLAGAYSGANVLTF
TRBV6-5	TRBD1	NA	TRBJ2-3	TGTGCCAGCAGGAGGACAGGGAGAACAGATACGCAGTATTTT	CASRRTGRTDTQYF
TRBV30	TRBD1	NA	TRBJ2-1	TGTGCCTGGAGTGTAGGGGGCGCGGACAGGTTCTTC	CAWSVGGADRFF
TRBV27	NA	NA	TRBJ2-5	TGTGCCAGCAGACCGAGAGAGGACCAAGAGACCCAGTACTTC	CASRPREDQETQYF
TRBV4-3	NA	NA	TRBJ1-6	TGCGCCAGCAGCCCCAGGTCTTCAGGTTCACCCCTCCACTTT	CASSPRSSGSPLHF
TRBV18	NA	NA	TRBJ1-6	TGTGCCAGCTCGCTTGTGAGCTCCTATAATTCACCCCTCCACTTT	CASSLVSSYNSPLHF
TRBV30	TRBD1	NA	TRBJ1-2	TGTGCCTGGACCCGAGGACAGGGGAGGTACTATGGCTACACCTTC	CAWTRGQGRYYGYTF
TRBV6-2/TRBV6-3	TRBD1	NA	TRBJ2-5	TGTGCCAGCAGTCGTGGCCGTGGGACAGGAGAAGAGACCCAGTACTTC	CASSRGRGTGEETQYF
TRBV27	TRBD1	once	TRBJ1-4	TGTGCCAGCAGTTTCTACCCGACAGGGAAGGGTGAAAAACTGTTTTTT	CASSFYPTGKGEKLFF
TRBV2	TRBD1	few	TRBJ1-5	TGTGCCAGCAGTGAAGTTGACAGGGGGTCTCAGCCCCAGCATTTT	CASSEVDRGSQPQHF
TRBV4-2	TRBD1	NA	TRBJ1-5	TGTGCCAGCAGCCAGTTGACAGGGGCGGGACAGCCCCAGCATTTT	CASSQLTGAGQPQHF
TRBV5-4	TRBD1	few	TRBJ1-2	TGTGCCAGTGCACAGGGGGCGTCGAAGTCGGGCTATGGCTACACCTTC	CASAQGASKSGYGYTF
TRBV4-2	NA	NA	TRBJ1-1	TGTGCCAGCAGCCAAGATCTGGGGCAGATGAACACTGAAGCTTTCTTT	CASSQDLGQMNTEAFF
TRBV5-1	TRBD1	NA	TRBJ2-3	TGCGCCAGCAGCAACTGGGGACAGAGCACAGATACGCAGTATTTT	CASSNWGQSTDTQYF
TRBV5-1	NA	NA	TRBJ1-2	TGCGCCAGCAGCTTGGAACAGGGCTATGGCTACACCTTC	CASSLEQGYGYTF
TRBV6-5	TRBD2	NA	TRBJ2-3	TGTGCCAGTAGACTAGCGGGGGGGGATACGCAGTATTTT	CASRLAGGDTQYF
TRBV18	TRBD1	NA	TRBJ2-7	TGTGCCAGCTCACCGGGGGACAGTCAAACCTACGAGCAGTACTTC	CASSPGDSQTYEQYF
TRBV3-1/TRBV3-2	NA	NA	TRBJ2-7	TGTGCCAGCAGCCAAGGTATTCTTGAGCAGTACTTC	CASSQGILEQYF
TRBV6-2/TRBV6-3	TRBD1	NA	TRBJ1-5	TGTGCCAGCAGTCAGGACAGGACCCTCAATCAGCCCCAGCATTTT	CASSQDRTLNQPQHF
TRBV19	NA	NA	TRBJ1-1	TGTGCCAGTAGTTCCCCGTCCCCTGAAGCTTTCTTT	CASSSPSPEAFF
TRBV5-4	TRBD1	NA	TRBJ2-5	TGTGCCAGCAGCAAGATGAAAACAGGGGGCGGGAGAGAGACCCAGTACTTC	CASSKMKTGGGRETQYF
TRBV7-9	NA	many	TRBJ2-2	TGTGCCAGCAGCTTAGACAGGGCCACCGGGGAGCTGTTTTTT	CASSLDRATGELFF
TRBV18	NA	NA	TRBJ2-7	TGTGCCAGCTCACCTCCAGATGGTTTCTACGAGCAGTACTTC	CASSPPDGFYEQYF
TRBV2	TRBD1	NA	TRBJ2-2	TGTGCCAGCACCGAGGGGACAGGGGGCTTTTCGAACACCGGGGAGCTGTTTTTT	CASTEGTGGFSNTGELFF